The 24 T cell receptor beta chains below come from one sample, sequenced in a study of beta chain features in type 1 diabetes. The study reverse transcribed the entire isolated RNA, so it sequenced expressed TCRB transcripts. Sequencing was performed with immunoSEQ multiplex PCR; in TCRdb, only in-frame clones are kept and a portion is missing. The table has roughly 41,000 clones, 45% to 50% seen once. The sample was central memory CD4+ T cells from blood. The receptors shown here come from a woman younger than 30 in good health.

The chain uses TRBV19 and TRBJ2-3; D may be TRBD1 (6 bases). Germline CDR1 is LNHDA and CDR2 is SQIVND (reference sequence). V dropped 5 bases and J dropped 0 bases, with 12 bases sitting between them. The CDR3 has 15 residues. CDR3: CASSVGQRSTDTQYF. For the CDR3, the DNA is TGTGCCAGTAGTGTCGGACAGCGCAGCACAGATACGCAGTATTTT.

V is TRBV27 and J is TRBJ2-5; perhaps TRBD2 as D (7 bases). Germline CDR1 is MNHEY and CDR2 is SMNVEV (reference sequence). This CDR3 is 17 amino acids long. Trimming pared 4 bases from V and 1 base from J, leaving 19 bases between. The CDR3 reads CASSSHRGGGLQETQYF. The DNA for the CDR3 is TGTGCCAGCAGTTCCCACCGCGGCGGGGGCCTCCAAGAGACCCAGTACTTC.

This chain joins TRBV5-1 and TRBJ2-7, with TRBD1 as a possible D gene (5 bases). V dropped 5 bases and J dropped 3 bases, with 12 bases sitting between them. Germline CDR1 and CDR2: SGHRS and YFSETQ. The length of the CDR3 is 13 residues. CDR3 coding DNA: TGCGCCAGCAGAGGGGTGGGGATCTACGAGCAGTACTTC. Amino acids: CASRGVGIYEQYF.

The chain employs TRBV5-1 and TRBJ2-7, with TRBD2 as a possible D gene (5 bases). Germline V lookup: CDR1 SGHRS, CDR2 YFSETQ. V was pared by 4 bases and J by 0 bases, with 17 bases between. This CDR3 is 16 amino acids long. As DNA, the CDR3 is TGCGCCAGCAGCCCATGGTCGGGGATGCTCTCCTACGAGCAGTACTTC. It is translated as CASSPWSGMLSYEQYF.

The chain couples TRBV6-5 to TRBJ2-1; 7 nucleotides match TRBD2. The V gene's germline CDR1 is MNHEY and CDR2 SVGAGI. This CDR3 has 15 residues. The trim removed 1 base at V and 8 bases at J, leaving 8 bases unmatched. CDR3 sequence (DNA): TGTGCCAGCAGTTACTTGTCGGGGGGATTCTATGAGCAGTTCTTC. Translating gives CASSYLSGGFYEQFF.

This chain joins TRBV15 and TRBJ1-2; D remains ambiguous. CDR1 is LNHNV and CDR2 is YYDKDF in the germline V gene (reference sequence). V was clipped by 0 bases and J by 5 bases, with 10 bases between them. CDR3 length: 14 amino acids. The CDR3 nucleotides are TGTGCCACCAGCAGAGATTCGGAGAGTTATGGCTACACCTTC. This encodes CATSRDSESYGYTF.

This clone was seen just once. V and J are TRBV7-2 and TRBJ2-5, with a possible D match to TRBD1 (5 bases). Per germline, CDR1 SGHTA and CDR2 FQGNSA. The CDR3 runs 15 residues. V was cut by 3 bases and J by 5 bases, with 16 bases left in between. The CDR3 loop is CASSFLAAGRETQYF. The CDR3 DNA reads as TGTGCCAGCAGCTTCCTCGCGGCAGGGCGTGAGACCCAGTACTTC.

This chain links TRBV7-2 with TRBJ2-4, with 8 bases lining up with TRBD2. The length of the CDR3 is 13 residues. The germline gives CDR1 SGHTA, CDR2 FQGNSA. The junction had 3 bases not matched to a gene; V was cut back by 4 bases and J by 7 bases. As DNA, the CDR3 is TGTGCCAGCAGCTCCGGGGGGGTGAACATTCAGTACTTC. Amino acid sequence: CASSSGGVNIQYF.

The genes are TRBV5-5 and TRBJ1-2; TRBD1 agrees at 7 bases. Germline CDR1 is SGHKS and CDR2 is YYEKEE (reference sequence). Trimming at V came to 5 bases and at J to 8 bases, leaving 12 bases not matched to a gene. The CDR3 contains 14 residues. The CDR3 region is CASRERQGPAGYTF. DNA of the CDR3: TGTGCCAGCAGAGAAAGACAGGGCCCGGCCGGCTACACCTTC.

In DNA, the CDR3 is TGTGCCAGCAGCCCCCCGGGACAGATCTCTGGAAACACCATATATTTT. It yields the protein CASSPPGQISGNTIYF. The rearrangement joins TRBV7-9 to TRBJ1-3, with 7 nucleotides matching TRBD1. V was clipped by 5 bases and J by 0 bases; unmatched bases: 7. Germline V lookup: CDR1 SEHNR, CDR2 FQNEAQ (reference sequence). This CDR3 is 16 amino acids long.

The CDR3 loop is CAISESDSAGAEAFF. CDR3 sequence (DNA): TGTGCCATCAGTGAGTCCGATTCGGCGGGCGCTGAAGCTTTCTTT. The chain combines TRBV10-3 with TRBJ1-1; no definite D call. The CDR3 is 15 residues long. Germline loops: CDR1 ENHRY, CDR2 SYGVKD. V was shortened by 0 bases and J by 6 bases, with 14 bases between the two germline ends.

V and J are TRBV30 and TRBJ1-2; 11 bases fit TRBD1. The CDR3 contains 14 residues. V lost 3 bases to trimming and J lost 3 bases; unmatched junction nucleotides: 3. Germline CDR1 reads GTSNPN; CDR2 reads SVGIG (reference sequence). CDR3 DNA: TGTGCCTGGAGGGACAGGGGGCAGCACTATGGCTACACCTTC. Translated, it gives CAWRDRGQHYGYTF.

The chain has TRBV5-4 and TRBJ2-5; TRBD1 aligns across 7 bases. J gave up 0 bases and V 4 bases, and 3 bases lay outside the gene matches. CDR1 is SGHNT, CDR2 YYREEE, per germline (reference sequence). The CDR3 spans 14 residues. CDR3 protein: CASSGGQYQETQYF. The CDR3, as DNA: TGTGCCAGCAGCGGGGGACAGTACCAAGAGACCCAGTACTTC.

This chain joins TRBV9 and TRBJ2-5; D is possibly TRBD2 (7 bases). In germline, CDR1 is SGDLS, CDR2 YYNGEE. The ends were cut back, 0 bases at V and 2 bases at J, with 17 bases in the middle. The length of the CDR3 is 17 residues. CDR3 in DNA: TGTGCCAGCAGCGTAGCCGGCGGGGGCCGAAATCAAGAGACCCAGTACTTC. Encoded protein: CASSVAGGGRNQETQYF. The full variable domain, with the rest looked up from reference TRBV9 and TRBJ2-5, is DSGVTQTPKHLITATGQRVTLRCSPRSGDLSVYWYQQSLDQGLQFLIQYYNGEERAKGNILERFSAQQFPDLHSELNLSSLELGDSALYFCASSVAGGGRNQETQYFGPGTRLLVL.

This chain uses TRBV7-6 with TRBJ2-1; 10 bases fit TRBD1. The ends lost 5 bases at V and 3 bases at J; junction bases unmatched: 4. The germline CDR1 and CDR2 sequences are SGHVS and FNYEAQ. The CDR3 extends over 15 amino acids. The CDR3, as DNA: TGTGCCAGCAGCCCTTGGACAGGGGGCTACAATGAGCAGTTCTTC. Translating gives CASSPWTGGYNEQFF.

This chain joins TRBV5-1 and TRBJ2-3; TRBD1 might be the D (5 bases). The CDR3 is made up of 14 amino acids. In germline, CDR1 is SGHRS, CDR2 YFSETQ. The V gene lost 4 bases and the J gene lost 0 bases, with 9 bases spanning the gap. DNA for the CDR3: TGCGCCAGCAGCCCCAGGGCTAGCACAGATACGCAGTATTTT. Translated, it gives CASSPRASTDTQYF.

The chain's CDR3 is CAGRGPSSGNTIYF. The CDR3 DNA sequence: TGTGCCGGAAGAGGTCCCAGCTCTGGAAACACCATATATTTT. This chain joins TRBV30 and TRBJ1-3, with no clear D. The CDR3 has 14 amino acids. Trimming removed 8 bases at V and 0 bases at J, with 14 bases between. The germline V gene has CDR1 GTSNPN and CDR2 SVGIG (reference sequence).

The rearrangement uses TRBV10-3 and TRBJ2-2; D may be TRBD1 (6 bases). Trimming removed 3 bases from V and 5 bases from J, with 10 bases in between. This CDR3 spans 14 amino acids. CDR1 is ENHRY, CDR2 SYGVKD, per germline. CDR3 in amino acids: CAISESGQTGELFF. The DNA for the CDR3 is TGTGCCATCAGTGAATCAGGACAGACCGGGGAGCTGTTTTTT.

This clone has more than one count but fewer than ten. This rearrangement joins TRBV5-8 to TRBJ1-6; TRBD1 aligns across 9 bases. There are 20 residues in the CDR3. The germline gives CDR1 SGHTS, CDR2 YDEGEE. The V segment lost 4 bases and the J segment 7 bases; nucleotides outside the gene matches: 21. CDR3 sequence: CASSGHRDRAMGLGNSPLHF. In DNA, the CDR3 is TGTGCCAGCAGCGGACACCGGGACAGGGCGATGGGTCTTGGGAATTCACCCCTCCACTTT.

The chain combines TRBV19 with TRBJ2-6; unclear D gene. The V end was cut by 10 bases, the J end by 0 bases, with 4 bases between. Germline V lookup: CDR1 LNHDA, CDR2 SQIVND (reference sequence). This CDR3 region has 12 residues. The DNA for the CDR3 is TGTGCCACGGGCTCTGGGGCCAACGTCCTGACTTTC. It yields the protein CATGSGANVLTF.

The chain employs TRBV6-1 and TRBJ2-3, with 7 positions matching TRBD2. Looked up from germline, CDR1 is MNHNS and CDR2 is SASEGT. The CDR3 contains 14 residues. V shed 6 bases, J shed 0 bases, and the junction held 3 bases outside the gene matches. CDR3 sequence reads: CASRLGGSTDTQYF. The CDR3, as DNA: TGTGCCAGCAGATTGGGAGGGAGCACAGATACGCAGTATTTT.

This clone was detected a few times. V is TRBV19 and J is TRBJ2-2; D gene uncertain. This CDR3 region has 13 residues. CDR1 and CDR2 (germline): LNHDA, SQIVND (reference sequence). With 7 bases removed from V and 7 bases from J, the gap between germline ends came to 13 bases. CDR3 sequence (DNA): TGTGCCAGTACCCGTACGCGAGGCGGGGAGCTGTTTTTT. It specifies CASTRTRGGELFF.

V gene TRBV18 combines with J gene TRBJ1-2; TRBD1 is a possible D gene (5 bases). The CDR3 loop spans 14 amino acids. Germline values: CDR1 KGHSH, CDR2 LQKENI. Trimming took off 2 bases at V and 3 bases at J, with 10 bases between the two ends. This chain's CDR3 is CASSPTLQDYGYTF. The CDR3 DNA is TGTGCCAGCTCACCAACTCTACAGGACTATGGCTACACCTTC.

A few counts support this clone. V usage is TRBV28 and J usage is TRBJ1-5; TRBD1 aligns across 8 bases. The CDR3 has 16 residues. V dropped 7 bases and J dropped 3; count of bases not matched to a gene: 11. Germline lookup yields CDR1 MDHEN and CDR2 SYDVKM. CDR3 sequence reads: CASIPIRGLLNQPQHF. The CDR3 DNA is TGTGCCAGCATCCCAATCAGGGGGCTACTCAATCAGCCCCAGCATTTT.